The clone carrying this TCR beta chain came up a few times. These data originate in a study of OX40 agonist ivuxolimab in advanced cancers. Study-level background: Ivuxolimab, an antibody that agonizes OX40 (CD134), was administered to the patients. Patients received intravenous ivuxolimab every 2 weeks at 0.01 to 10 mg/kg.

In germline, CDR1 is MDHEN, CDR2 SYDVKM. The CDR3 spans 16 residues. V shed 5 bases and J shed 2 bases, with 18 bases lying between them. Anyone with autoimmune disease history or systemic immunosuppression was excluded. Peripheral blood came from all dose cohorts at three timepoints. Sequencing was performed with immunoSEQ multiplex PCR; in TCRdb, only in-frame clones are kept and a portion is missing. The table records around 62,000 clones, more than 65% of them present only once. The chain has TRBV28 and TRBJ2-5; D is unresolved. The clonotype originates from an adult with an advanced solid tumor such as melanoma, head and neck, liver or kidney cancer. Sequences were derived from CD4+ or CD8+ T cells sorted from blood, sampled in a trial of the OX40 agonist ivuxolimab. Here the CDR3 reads CASSPTDGDGQETQYF. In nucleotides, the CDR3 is TGTGCCAGCAGTCCCACCGACGGCGACGGGCAAGAGACCCAGTACTTC.